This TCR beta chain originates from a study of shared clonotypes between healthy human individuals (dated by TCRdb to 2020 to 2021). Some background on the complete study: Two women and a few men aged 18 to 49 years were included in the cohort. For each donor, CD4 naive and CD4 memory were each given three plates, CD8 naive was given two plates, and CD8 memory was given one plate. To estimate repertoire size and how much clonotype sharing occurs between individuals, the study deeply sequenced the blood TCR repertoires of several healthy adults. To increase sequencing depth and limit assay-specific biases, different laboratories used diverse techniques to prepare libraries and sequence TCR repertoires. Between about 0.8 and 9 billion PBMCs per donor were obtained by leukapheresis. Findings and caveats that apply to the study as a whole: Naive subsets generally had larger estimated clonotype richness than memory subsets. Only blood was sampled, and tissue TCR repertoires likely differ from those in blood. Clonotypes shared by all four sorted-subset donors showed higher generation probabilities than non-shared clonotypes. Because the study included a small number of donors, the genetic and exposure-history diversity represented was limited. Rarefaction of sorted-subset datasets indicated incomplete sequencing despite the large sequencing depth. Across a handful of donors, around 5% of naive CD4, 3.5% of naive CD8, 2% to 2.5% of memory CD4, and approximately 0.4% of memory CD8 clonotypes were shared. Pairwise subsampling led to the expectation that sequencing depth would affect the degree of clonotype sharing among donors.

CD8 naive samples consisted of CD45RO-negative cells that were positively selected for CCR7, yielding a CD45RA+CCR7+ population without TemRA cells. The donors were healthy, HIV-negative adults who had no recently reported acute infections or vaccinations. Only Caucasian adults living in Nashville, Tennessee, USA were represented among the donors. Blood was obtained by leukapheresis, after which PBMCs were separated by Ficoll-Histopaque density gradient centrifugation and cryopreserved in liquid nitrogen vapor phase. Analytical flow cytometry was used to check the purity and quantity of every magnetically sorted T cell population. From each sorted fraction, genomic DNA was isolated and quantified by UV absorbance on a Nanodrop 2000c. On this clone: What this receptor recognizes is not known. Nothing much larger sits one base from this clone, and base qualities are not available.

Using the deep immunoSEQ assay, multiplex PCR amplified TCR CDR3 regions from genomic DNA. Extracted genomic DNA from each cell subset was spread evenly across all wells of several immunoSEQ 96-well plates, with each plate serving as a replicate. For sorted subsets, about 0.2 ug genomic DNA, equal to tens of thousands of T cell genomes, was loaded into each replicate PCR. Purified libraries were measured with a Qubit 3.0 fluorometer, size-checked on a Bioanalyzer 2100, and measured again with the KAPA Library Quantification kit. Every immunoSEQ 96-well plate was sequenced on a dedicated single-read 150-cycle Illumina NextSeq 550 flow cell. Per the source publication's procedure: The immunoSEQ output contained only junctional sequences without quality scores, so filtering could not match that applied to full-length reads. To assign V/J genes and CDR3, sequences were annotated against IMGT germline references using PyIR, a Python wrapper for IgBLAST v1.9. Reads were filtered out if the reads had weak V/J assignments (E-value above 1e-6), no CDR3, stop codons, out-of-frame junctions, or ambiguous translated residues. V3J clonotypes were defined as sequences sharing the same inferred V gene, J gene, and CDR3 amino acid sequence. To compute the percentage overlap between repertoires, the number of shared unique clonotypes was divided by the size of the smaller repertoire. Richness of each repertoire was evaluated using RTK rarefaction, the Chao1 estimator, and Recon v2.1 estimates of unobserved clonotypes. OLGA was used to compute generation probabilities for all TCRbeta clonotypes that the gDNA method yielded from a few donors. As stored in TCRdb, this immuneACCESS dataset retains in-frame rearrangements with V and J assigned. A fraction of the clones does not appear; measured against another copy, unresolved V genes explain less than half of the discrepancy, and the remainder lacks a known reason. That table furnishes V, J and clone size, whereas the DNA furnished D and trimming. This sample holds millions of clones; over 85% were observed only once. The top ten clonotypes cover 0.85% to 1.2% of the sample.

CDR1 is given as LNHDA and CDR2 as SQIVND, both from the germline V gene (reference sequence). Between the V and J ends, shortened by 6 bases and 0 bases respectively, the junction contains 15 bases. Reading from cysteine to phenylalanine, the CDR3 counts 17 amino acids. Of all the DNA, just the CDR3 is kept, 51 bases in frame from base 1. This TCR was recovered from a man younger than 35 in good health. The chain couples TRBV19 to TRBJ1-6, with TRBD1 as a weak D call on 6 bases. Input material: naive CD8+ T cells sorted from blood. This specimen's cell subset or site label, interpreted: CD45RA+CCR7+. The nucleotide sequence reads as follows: TGTGCCAGTAGGACAAGACAGGTAAGCTCCTATAATTCACCCCTCCACTTT. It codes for CASRTRQVSSYNSPLHF.